The T cell receptor (beta chain) under discussion was sequenced for a study of technical replicates of blood from a few donors. Clones were read by immunoSEQ multiplex PCR, and TCRdb kept only the in-frame ones, dropping some. Among 65,000 to 80,000 clones listed, 98% were seen once. J lost 8 bases, V lost 7 bases, and 10 bases had no gene match. The CDR3 sequence is 12 residues long. CDR1 and CDR2 from the germline V gene are SQVTM and ANQGSEA. This receptor was obtained from a human donor in good health. The rearrangement uses TRBV29-1 and TRBJ1-1, with TRBD1 matching over 7 bases. The sequencing input was T cells isolated from PBMCs. The CDR3: CSALTGEAEAFF. In DNA form, the CDR3 reads TGCAGCGCCCTCACAGGGGAGGCAGAAGCTTTCTTT.